This TCR beta chain emerged from a study of OX40 agonist ivuxolimab in advanced cancers. The CDR3 is 16 amino acids. V shed 0 bases, J shed 6 bases, and the junction held 7 bases outside the gene matches. Germline-derived CDR1 and CDR2 are LGHNA and YSLEER. Measured with immunoSEQ multiplex PCR; TCRdb has only the in-frame clones, and not every one. The top ten hold around 12% of the sample, which has some 30,000 clones, approximately 80% seen once. The chain recombines TRBV4-3 with TRBJ2-1; 8 bases agree with TRBD2. This clonotype was obtained from an adult with an advanced solid tumor such as melanoma, head and neck, liver or kidney cancer. The sequencing here drew on CD4+ or CD8+ T cells sorted from blood, taken in a trial of the OX40 agonist ivuxolimab. The CDR3 bases are TGCGCCAGCAGCCAAGATATATCGGGGGGGCTCAATGAGCAGTTCTTC. Amino acids: CASSQDISGGLNEQFF.